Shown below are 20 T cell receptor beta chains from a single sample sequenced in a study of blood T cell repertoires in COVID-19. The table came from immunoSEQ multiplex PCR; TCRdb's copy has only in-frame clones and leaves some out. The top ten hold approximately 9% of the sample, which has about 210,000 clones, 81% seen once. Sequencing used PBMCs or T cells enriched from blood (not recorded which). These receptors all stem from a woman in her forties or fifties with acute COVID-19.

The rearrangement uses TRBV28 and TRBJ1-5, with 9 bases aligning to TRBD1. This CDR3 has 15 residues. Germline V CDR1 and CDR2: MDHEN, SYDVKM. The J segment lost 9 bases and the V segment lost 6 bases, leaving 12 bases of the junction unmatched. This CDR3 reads CASSVGGGQGRPQHF. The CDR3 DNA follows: TGTGCCAGCAGCGTCGGAGGCGGACAGGGGCGGCCCCAGCATTTT.

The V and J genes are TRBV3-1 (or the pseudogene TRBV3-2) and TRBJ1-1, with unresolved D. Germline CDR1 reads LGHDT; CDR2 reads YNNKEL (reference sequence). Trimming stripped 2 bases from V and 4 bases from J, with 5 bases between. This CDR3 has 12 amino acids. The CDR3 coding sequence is TGTGCCAGCAGCCAATACGGCACTGAAGCTTTCTTT. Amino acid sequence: CASSQYGTEAFF.

For the CDR3, the DNA is TGTGCCAGCAGGACCGGGACTAGCGGGGGACAGGCAGATACGCAGTATTTT. Residues: CASRTGTSGGQADTQYF. This chain uses TRBV2 with TRBJ2-3; 14 nucleotides align to TRBD2. CDR3 length: 17 residues. V gave up 6 bases and J gave up 4 bases; unmatched junction bases: 9. In germline, CDR1 is SNHLY, CDR2 FYNNEI.

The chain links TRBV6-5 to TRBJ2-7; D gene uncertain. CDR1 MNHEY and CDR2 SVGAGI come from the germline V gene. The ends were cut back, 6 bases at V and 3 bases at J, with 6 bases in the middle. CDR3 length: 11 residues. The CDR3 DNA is TGTGCCAGCAGGGCCCTCTACGAGCAGTACTTC. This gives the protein CASRALYEQYF.

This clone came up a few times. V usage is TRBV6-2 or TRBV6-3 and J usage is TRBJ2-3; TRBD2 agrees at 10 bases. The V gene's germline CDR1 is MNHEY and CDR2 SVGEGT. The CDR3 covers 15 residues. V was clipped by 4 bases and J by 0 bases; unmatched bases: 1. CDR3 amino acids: CASSLTSGSTDTQYF. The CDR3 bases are TGTGCCAGCAGTTTGACTAGCGGGAGCACAGATACGCAGTATTTT.

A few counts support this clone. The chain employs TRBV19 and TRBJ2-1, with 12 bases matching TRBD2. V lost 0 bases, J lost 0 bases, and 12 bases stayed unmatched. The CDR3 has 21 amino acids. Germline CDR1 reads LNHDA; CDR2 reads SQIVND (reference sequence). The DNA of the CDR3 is TGTGCCAGTAGTATAGATCCACTAGCGGGGGGAATTTTGAGCTCCTACAATGAGCAGTTCTTC. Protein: CASSIDPLAGGILSSYNEQFF.

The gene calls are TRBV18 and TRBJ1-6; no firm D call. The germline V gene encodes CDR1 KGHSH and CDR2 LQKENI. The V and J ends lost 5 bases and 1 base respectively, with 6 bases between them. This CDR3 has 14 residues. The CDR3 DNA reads TGTGCCAGCTCAGGAGAGTCCTATAATTCACCCCTCCACTTT. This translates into CASSGESYNSPLHF.

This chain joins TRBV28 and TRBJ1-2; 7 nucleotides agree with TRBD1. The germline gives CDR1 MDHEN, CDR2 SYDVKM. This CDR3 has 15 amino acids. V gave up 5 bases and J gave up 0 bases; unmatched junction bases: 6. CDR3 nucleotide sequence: TGTGCCAGCAGTCGATGGACAGGATCTAACTATGGCTACACCTTC. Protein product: CASSRWTGSNYGYTF.

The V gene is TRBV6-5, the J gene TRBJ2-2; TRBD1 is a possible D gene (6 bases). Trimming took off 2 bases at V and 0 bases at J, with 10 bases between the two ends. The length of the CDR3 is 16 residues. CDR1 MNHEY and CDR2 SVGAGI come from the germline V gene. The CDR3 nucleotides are TGTGCCAGCAGTTACCTGGACAGTGCGAACACCGGGGAGCTGTTTTTT. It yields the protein CASSYLDSANTGELFF.

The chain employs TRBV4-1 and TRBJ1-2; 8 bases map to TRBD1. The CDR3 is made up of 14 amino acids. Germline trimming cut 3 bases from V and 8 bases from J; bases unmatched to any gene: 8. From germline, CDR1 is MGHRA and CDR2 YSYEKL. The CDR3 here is CASSHRNDRGGYTF. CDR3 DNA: TGCGCCAGCAGCCATCGCAATGACAGGGGCGGCTACACCTTC.

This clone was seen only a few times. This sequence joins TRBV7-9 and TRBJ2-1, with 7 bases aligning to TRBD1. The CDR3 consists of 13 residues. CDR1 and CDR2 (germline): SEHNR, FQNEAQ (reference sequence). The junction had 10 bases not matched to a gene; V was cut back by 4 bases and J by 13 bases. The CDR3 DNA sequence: TGTGCCAGCAGCTCATTGGAAGGGACAGTACAGTTCTTC. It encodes CASSSLEGTVQFF.

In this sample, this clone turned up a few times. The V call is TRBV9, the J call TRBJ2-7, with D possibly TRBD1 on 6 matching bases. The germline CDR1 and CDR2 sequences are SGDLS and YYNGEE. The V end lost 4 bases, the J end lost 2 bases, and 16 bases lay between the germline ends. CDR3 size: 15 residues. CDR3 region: CASSLGATEAYEQYF. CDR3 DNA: TGTGCCAGCAGCTTGGGGGCGACAGAGGCCTACGAGCAGTACTTC.

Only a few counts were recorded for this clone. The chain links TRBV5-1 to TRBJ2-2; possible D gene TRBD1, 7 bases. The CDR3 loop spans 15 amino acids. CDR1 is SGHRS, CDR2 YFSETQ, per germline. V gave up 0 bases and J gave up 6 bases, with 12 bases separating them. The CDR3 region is CASSLAGGPAGELFF. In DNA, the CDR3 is TGCGCCAGCAGCTTGGCAGGGGGGCCGGCCGGGGAGCTGTTTTTT.

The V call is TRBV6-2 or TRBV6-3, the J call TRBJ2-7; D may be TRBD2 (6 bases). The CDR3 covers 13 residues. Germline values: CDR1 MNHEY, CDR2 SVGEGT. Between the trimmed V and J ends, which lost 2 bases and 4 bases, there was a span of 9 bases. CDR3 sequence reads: CASSYRGIYEQYF. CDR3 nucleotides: TGTGCCAGCAGTTACCGCGGGATTTACGAGCAGTACTTC.

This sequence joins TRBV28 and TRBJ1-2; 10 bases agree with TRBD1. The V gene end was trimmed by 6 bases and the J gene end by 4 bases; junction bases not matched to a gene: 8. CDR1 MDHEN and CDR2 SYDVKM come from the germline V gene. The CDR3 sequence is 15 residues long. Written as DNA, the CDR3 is TGTGCCAGCAGCTCATACGGGACAGGGGTCTATGGCTACACCTTC. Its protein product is CASSSYGTGVYGYTF.

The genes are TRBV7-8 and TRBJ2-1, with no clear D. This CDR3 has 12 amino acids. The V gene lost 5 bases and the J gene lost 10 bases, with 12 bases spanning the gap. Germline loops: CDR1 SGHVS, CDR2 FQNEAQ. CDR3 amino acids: CASSPGSREQFF. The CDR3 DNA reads TGTGCCAGCAGCCCTGGTTCGCGCGAGCAGTTCTTC.

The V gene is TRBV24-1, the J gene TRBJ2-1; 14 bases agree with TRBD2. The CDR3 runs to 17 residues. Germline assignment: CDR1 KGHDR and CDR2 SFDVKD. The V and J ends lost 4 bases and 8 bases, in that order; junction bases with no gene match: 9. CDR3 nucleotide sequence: TGTGCCACCAGTGACACCGGGACTAGCGGGAGAGGGCATGAGCAGTTCTTC. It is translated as CATSDTGTSGRGHEQFF.

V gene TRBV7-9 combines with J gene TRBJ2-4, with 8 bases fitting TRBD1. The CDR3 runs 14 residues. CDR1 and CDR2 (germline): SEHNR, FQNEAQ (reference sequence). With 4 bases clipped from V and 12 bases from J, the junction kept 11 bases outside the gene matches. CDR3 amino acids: CASSSPPDRATQYF. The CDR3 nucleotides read TGTGCCAGCAGCTCACCTCCGGACAGGGCCACTCAGTACTTC.

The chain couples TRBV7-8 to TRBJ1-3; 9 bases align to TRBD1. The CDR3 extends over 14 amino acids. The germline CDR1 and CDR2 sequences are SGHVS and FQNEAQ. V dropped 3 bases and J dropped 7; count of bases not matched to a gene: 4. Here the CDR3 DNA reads TGTGCCAGCAGCTTCCGGGACAGGGACAACACCATATATTTT. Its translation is CASSFRDRDNTIYF.

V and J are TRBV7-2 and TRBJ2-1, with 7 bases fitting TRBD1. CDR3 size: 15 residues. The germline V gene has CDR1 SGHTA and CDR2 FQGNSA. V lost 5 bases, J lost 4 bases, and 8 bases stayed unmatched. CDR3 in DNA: TGTGCCAGCAGCCTTGGGGGACAGCCATACAATGAGCAGTTCTTC. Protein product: CASSLGGQPYNEQFF. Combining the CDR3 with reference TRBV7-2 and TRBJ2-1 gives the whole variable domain GAGVSQSPSNKVTEKGKDVELRCDPISGHTALYWYRQSLGQGLEFLIYFQGNSAPDKSGLPSDRFSAERTGGSVSTLTIQRTQQEDSAVYLCASSLGGQPYNEQFFGPGTRLTVL.